This T cell receptor (beta chain) was sequenced in a study of blood T cell repertoires in COVID-19. Background on the study: From T cells, B-cell-depleted T cells, or PBMCs came the material, which was cDNA or gDNA.

Profiled with immunoSEQ multiplex PCR; TCRdb holds only in-frame clones, not every one. This sample has 350,000 or so clones; approximately 91% occur once, and the top ten carry under 1.2%. In the 2 weeks before study entry, exposed participants met a COVID-19 case, which was PCR-confirmed or clinician-diagnosed. This clone is a singleton in its sample. The specimen sequenced was PBMCs or T cells enriched from blood (not recorded which). This sequence was found in a woman younger than 45 who had been exposed to COVID-19.

The CDR3 here is CASSLSGTYSYEQYF. For the CDR3, the DNA is TGTGCCAGCAGCTTGTCAGGGACATACTCCTACGAGCAGTACTTC. The chain joins TRBV5-6 to TRBJ2-7, with a possible D match to TRBD1 (6 bases). CDR3 length: 15 residues. The V end lost 1 base, the J end lost 0 bases, and 11 bases lay between the germline ends. Per germline, CDR1 SGHDT and CDR2 YYEEEE.